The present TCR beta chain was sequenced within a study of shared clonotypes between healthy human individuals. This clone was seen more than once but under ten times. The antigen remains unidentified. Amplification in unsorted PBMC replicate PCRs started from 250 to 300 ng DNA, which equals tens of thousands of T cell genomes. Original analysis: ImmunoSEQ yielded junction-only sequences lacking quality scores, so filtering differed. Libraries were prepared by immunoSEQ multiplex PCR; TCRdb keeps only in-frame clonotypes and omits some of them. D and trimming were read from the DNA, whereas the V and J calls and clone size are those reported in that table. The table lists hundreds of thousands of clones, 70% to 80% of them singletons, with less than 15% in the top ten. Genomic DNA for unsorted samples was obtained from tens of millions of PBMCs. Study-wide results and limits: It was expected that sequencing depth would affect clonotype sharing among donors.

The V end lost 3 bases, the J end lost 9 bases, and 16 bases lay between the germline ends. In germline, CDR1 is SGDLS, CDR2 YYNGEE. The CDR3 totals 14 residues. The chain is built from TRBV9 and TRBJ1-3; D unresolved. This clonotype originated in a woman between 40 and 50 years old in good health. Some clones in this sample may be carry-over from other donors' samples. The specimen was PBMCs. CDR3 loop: CASSGREPFSTIYF. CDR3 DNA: TGTGCCAGCAGCGGCCGGGAGCCTTTCAGCACCATATATTTT.